A single sample gave rise to the 10 T cell receptor beta chains below, sequenced in a study of T cells in Graves' hyperthyroidism and ophthalmopathy. Authors of the study amplified TCR beta CDR3 regions from RNA transcripts. In the first-round RT-PCR of the TCR CDR3, the HTBI primer set was used. TCRdb re-called the multiplex PCR reads through MiXCR, storing one row per CDR3 protein. Here the sample spans about 700,000 distinct CDR3 sequences, about 15% being singletons. The material sequenced was blood. These TCRs come from a woman between 18 and 29 years old with Graves' hyperthyroidism.

The chain couples TRBV24-1 to TRBJ2-1; 7 positions match TRBD2. With V trimmed by 3 bases and J by 2 bases, 3 bases remained unmatched. CDR1 KGHDR and CDR2 SFDVKD come from the germline V gene. This CDR3 is built from 15 residues. This CDR3 is CATSDLAAPYNEQFF. In DNA, the CDR3 is TGTGCCACCAGTGATCTAGCGGCCCCCTACAATGAGCAGTTCTTC.

V is TRBV27 and J is TRBJ2-3; 10 bases match TRBD2. Germline V gene data show CDR1 as MNHEY and CDR2 as SMNVEV (reference sequence). There are 15 residues in the CDR3. V lost 3 bases, J lost 5 bases, and 5 bases stayed unmatched. The CDR3 is CASSLSSGSGDTQYF. The CDR3 DNA follows: TGTGCCAGCAGTTTGTCTAGCGGGAGTGGAGATACGCAGTATTTT.

This clonotype was observed at least ten times. The chain is built from TRBV11-2 and TRBJ2-7; 12 bases match TRBD2. This CDR3 spans 16 amino acids. CDR1 and CDR2 from the germline V gene are SGHAT and FQNNGV. V shed 4 bases and J 2 bases; nucleotides not matched to a gene: 6. CDR3 DNA sequence: TGTGCCAGCAGCTCACGGACTAGCGGGACCACCTACGAGCAGTACTTC. Protein product: CASSSRTSGTTYEQYF.

This clonotype was observed at least ten times. The J gene is TRBJ2-5, the V gene TRBV30; the D gene could be TRBD1 or TRBD2 (5 bases each). The germline V and J ends were trimmed by 8 bases and 4 bases, with 17 bases remaining between them. CDR3 length equals 13 residues. Looked up from germline, CDR1 is GTSNPN and CDR2 is SVGIG (reference sequence). The CDR3 DNA sequence: TGTGCCCGGCAGGTTAGGGGAGCAGAGACCCAGTACTTC. Its protein is CARQVRGAETQYF.

In its sample, this clonotype was seen many times. The chain is built from TRBV5-6 and TRBJ2-5; TRBD1 might be the D (6 bases). The CDR3 contains 16 residues. The V gene lost 3 bases and the J gene lost 2 bases, with 17 bases spanning the gap. The germline V gene has CDR1 SGHDT and CDR2 YYEEEE. CDR3 region: CASSSDPGTPQETQYF. CDR3 nucleotide sequence: TGTGCCAGCAGCTCCGATCCCGGGACACCTCAAGAGACCCAGTACTTC.

V usage is TRBV5-6 and J usage is TRBJ2-7; tentative D call: TRBD2 (6 bases). Between the trimmed V and J ends, which lost 7 bases and 2 bases, there was a span of 19 bases. Germline V lookup: CDR1 SGHDT, CDR2 YYEEEE. This CDR3 is built from 15 residues. In nucleotides, the CDR3 is TGTGCCAGCGCCATTATAGCGGCACCCACCTACGAGCAGTACTTC. Its translation is CASAIIAAPTYEQYF.

This clonotype appeared once. This CDR3 fails to terminate in the conserved phenylalanine or tryptophan, so it likely reflects a read error. This chain links TRBV7-2 with TRBJ2-1; D may correspond to TRBD1 or TRBD2 (5 bases each). The CDR3 consists of 15 residues. Germline V gives CDR1 SGHTA, CDR2 FQGNSA. Trimming took off 5 bases at V and 2 bases at J, with 13 bases between the two ends. The CDR3 protein is CASSTQTGPYNEQFL. CDR3 DNA sequence: TGTGCCAGCAGCACCCAAACGGGACCCTACAATGAGCAGTTCCTC.

At least ten counts were recorded for this clonotype. The rearrangement links TRBV7-9 to TRBJ2-3; TRBD1 matches 9 bases. This CDR3 is built from 16 residues. V lost 5 bases and J lost 4; bases outside the gene matches: 10. CDR1 and CDR2 (germline): SEHNR, FQNEAQ (reference sequence). This CDR3 is CASSDSGTGIADTQYF. As DNA, the CDR3 is TGTGCCAGCAGCGACTCCGGGACAGGGATTGCAGATACGCAGTATTTT.

This clonotype was seen at least ten times. The chain links TRBV12-3 or TRBV12-4 to TRBJ2-1, with 11 positions matching TRBD2. Unmatched junction bases numbered 7, after V lost 6 bases and J lost 3 bases. The CDR3 sequence is 16 residues long. CDR3 in amino acids: CASSPLAGGVYNEQFF. Written as DNA, the CDR3 is TGTGCCAGCAGCCCTTTAGCGGGAGGGGTCTACAATGAGCAGTTCTTC.

This clonotype was detected only a few times. The rearrangement links TRBV19 to TRBJ2-7; TRBD1 aligns across 8 bases. Per the germline V gene, CDR1 is LNHDA and CDR2 is SQIVND (reference sequence). The CDR3 covers 15 residues. V trimming: 3 bases; J trimming: 4 bases; junction bases outside the gene matches: 8. The CDR3 DNA reads as TGTGCCAGTAGTATCGTAGGGCAGGGGGCTTACGAGCAGTACTTC. Translation gives CASSIVGQGAYEQYF.